The 28 T cell receptor beta chains below were found in one sample sequenced in a study of PD-1 blockade in mismatch repair-deficient tumors. Libraries were prepared by immunoSEQ multiplex PCR; TCRdb keeps only in-frame clonotypes and omits some of them. The data contain approximately 80,000 clones, 70% to 90% of them singletons. The sample was peripheral blood, taken 44 weeks after starting pembrolizumab. The receptors stem from an adult with mismatch repair-deficient cancer.

CDR3 sequence: CAIGRQADNEQFF. The CDR3 DNA reads as TGTGCCATCGGACGACAGGCCGACAATGAGCAGTTCTTC. The chain joins TRBV10-3 to TRBJ2-1; TRBD1 might be the D (6 bases). Germline loops: CDR1 ENHRY, CDR2 SYGVKD. CDR3 length equals 13 residues. Trimming removed 8 bases from V and 5 bases from J, with 13 bases in between.

J is TRBJ2-3 and V is TRBV7-9; 8 bases are shared with TRBD2. The length of the CDR3 is 17 residues. Germline trimming cut 5 bases from V and 6 bases from J; bases unmatched to any gene: 16. Germline CDR1 SEHNR, CDR2 FQNEAQ (reference sequence). The CDR3 here is CASSMAPDSGTLDTQYF. The CDR3 DNA reads TGTGCCAGCAGCATGGCTCCGGATAGCGGGACTCTTGATACGCAGTATTTT.

The chain employs TRBV13 and TRBJ2-3; 12 nucleotides match TRBD2. Germline CDR1 PRHDT, CDR2 FYEKMQ (reference sequence). Germline trimming cut 5 bases from V and 5 bases from J; bases unmatched to any gene: 14. The CDR3 sequence is 18 residues long. The CDR3, as DNA: TGTGCCAGCAGCCCGCGAGCCGGGACTAGCGGGTGGATAGATACGCAGTATTTT. Translated, it gives CASSPRAGTSGWIDTQYF.

There are a few counts of this clone. The CDR3: CARFYGTSGNSEQFF. DNA for the CDR3: TGTGCCAGATTTTACGGGACTAGCGGGAATAGTGAGCAGTTCTTC. V and J are TRBV5-3 and TRBJ2-1; 13 bases are shared with TRBD2. TRBV5-3 is an ORF; its function is uncertain. The length of the CDR3 is 15 residues. After removal of 7 bases from V and 9 bases from J, the junction contained 10 bases not matched to a gene.

This clone was seen a single time. The V call is TRBV7-2, the J call TRBJ2-5, with D possibly matching TRBD1 (5 bases). Trimming removed 1 base from V and 5 bases from J, with 11 bases in between. This CDR3 spans 14 amino acids. Germline-derived CDR1 and CDR2 are SGHTA and FQGNSA. The CDR3 DNA reads TGTGCCAGCAGCTTAGGGGCAGGGCGTGAGACCCAGTACTTC. As protein: CASSLGAGRETQYF.

DNA for the CDR3: TGCAGCGCCGGGGATGGCCCGGGGGGAACGCTTAGCACAGATACGCAGTATTTT. Translated: CSAGDGPGGTLSTDTQYF. This chain joins TRBV29-1 and TRBJ2-3; 7 bases are shared with TRBD2. Trimming cost V 7 bases and J 0 bases; bases outside gene matches: 19. Germline V CDR1 and CDR2: SQVTM, ANQGSEA. The CDR3 contains 18 residues.

The gene calls are TRBV11-2 and TRBJ2-3; no reliable D call. This CDR3 is built from 11 residues. Trimming shortened V by 4 bases and J by 2 bases, and 1 base separated the two germline ends. Looked up from germline, CDR1 is SGHAT and CDR2 is FQNNGV. The CDR3, as DNA: TGTGCCAGCAGCTACACAGATACGCAGTATTTT. It specifies CASSYTDTQYF.

CDR3 bases: TGTGCCAGCAGTTGGGGGACAGGGTACGAGCAGTACTTC. The encoded protein is CASSWGTGYEQYF. The chain recombines TRBV27 with TRBJ2-7; 9 nucleotides agree with TRBD1. This CDR3 contains 13 residues. The germline gives CDR1 MNHEY, CDR2 SMNVEV (reference sequence). The V gene end was trimmed by 4 bases and the J gene end by 4 bases; junction bases not matched to a gene: 2.

The J gene is TRBJ2-1, the V gene TRBV6-1; a weak D match, TRBD2 (5 bases). The V gene's germline CDR1 is MNHNS and CDR2 SASEGT. V shed 2 bases and J shed 7 bases, with 24 bases lying between them. This CDR3 is built from 18 residues. CDR3 loop: CASSELIVLARLGNEQFF. For the CDR3, the DNA is TGTGCCAGCAGTGAATTGATAGTCCTAGCTCGTTTGGGAAATGAGCAGTTCTTC.

V gene TRBV2 combines with J gene TRBJ2-5; unclear D gene. The end of the DNA is better explained by TRBJ2-7, so the J call may be wrong. Per the germline V gene, CDR1 is SNHLY and CDR2 is FYNNEI. The CDR3 is made up of 14 amino acids. The CDR3 coding sequence is TGTGCCGTCAAACGGGCTCAGAGCTCCTACGAGCAGTACTTC. Its protein product is CAVKRAQSSYEQYF.

The chain recombines TRBV7-2 with TRBJ2-1; 10 positions agree with TRBD2. This CDR3 is 14 amino acids long. Germline lookup yields CDR1 SGHTA and CDR2 FQGNSA. V lost 7 bases, J lost 7 bases, and 7 bases stayed unmatched. The CDR3 here is CASTSLAGENEQFF. In DNA form, the CDR3 reads TGTGCCAGCACCTCTCTAGCGGGAGAAAATGAGCAGTTCTTC.

V is TRBV15 and J is TRBJ1-1, with D possibly being TRBD1 (5 bases). The CDR3 is 16 residues long. CDR1 and CDR2 from the germline V gene are LNHNV and YYDKDF (reference sequence). V lost 0 bases and J lost 2, with 13 bases in between. Written as DNA, the CDR3 is TGTGCCACCAGCAGAGATCGGAGTGGGGGTAACACTGAAGCTTTCTTT. It translates to CATSRDRSGGNTEAFF.

V usage is TRBV7-9 and J usage is TRBJ2-5; 9 positions agree with TRBD1. The end of the DNA aligns better with TRBJ2-7, so the J call may be wrong. The CDR3 spans 15 residues. Germline CDR1 SEHNR, CDR2 FQNEAQ (reference sequence). CDR3 sequence reads: CASSVSGQGTYEQYF. CDR3 DNA: TGTGCCAGCAGCGTATCGGGACAGGGAACCTACGAGCAGTACTTC.

This clone was seen a handful of times. This rearrangement joins TRBV2 to TRBJ1-3; no reliable D call. Per the germline V gene, CDR1 is SNHLY and CDR2 is FYNNEI. V lost 7 bases and J lost 6, with 13 bases in between. The CDR3 consists of 13 residues. In nucleotides, the CDR3 is TGTGCCAGCATGCTGGGTAACTCAAACACCATATATTTT. This translates into CASMLGNSNTIYF.

The V call is TRBV4-3, the J call TRBJ2-4, with D perhaps matching TRBD1 (5 bases). From germline, CDR1 is LGHNA and CDR2 YSLEER. With 4 bases removed from V and 5 bases from J, the gap between germline ends came to 21 bases. The CDR3 totals 17 residues. The CDR3 sequence is CASSRTSAVTPQNIQYF. CDR3 bases: TGCGCCAGCAGCCGGACATCGGCGGTTACCCCTCAAAACATTCAGTACTTC.

J is TRBJ1-3 and V is TRBV5-4, with TRBD1 identical over 7 bases. The germline V gene has CDR1 SGHNT and CDR2 YYREEE (reference sequence). Trimming at V came to 4 bases and at J to 4 bases, leaving 5 bases not matched to a gene. The CDR3 sequence is 14 residues long. In nucleotides, the CDR3 is TGTGCCAGCAGCAACCGACAGGGAGGAAACACCATATATTTT. This codes for CASSNRQGGNTIYF.

The chain uses TRBV10-3 and TRBJ1-1, with TRBD1 matching over 9 bases. The CDR3 loop spans 19 amino acids. Trimming took 10 bases from V and 4 from J; bases not matched to a gene: 25. Looked up from germline, CDR1 is ENHRY and CDR2 is SYGVKD. CDR3 DNA sequence: TGTGCCACTACCCGACCTACAGGGGGCCCCAGCGGGTGGTTCACTGAAGCTTTCTTT. Amino acid sequence: CATTRPTGGPSGWFTEAFF.

This chain connects TRBV18 to TRBJ2-5, with 11 bases aligning to TRBD1. The V and J ends lost 3 bases and 4 bases, in that order; junction bases with no gene match: 4. This CDR3 is built from 15 residues. Germline V CDR1 and CDR2: KGHSH, LQKENI. The CDR3 nucleotides read TGTGCCAGCTCACCCACCGGGACAGGGGGAGAGACCCAGTACTTC. This sequence encodes CASSPTGTGGETQYF.

This chain connects TRBV6-1 to TRBJ1-1; D is unclear. CDR1 and CDR2 (germline): MNHNS, SASEGT. The CDR3 runs to 15 residues. V was trimmed by 4 bases and J by 1 base, leaving 13 bases between them. CDR3: CASSGLRQSNTEAFF. CDR3 in DNA: TGTGCCAGCAGTGGCCTACGGCAATCGAACACTGAAGCTTTCTTT.

In this sample, this clone turned up once. The CDR3: CASSMRGDQPQHF. CDR3 coding DNA: TGTGCCAGTAGTATGAGGGGAGATCAGCCCCAGCATTTT. The chain is built from TRBV19 and TRBJ1-5; perhaps TRBD1 as D (5 bases). The germline gives CDR1 LNHDA, CDR2 SQIVND (reference sequence). The CDR3 consists of 13 residues. V was trimmed by 3 bases and J by 5 bases, leaving 8 bases between them.

This chain uses TRBV4-2 with TRBJ1-1; D gene ambiguous. Germline values: CDR1 LGHNA, CDR2 YNFKEQ. The CDR3 covers 17 residues. V lost 5 bases, J lost 3 bases, and 22 bases lay in between. The CDR3 DNA sequence: TGTGCCAGCAGCGAAGGAATACATATGGCGGAGGACACTGAAGCTTTCTTT. It specifies CASSEGIHMAEDTEAFF.

This CDR3 is CASSLAVPPYEQYF. For the CDR3, the DNA is TGCGCCAGCAGCTTGGCCGTGCCCCCCTACGAGCAGTACTTC. This chain joins TRBV5-1 and TRBJ2-7, with D unclear. Trimming cost V 0 bases and J 2 bases, with 9 bases left between them. The CDR3 sequence is 14 residues long. In germline, CDR1 is SGHRS, CDR2 YFSETQ.

This clone was observed a few times. The rearrangement joins TRBV6-1 to TRBJ1-5; 8 bases map to TRBD1. CDR3 size: 14 residues. Trimming took 6 bases from V and 6 from J; bases not matched to a gene: 7. Germline assignment: CDR1 MNHNS and CDR2 SASEGT. The CDR3 protein is CASRRTGSGQPQHF. The CDR3, as DNA: TGTGCCAGCAGAAGGACAGGGTCCGGTCAGCCCCAGCATTTT.

The sample holds one count of this clone. Other DNA variants within this sample encode the same CDR3. V and J are TRBV19 and TRBJ2-7, with 13 positions matching TRBD2. V was pared by 3 bases and J by 4 bases, with 3 bases of the junction left unmatched. The CDR3 runs 15 residues. CDR1 and CDR2 from the germline V gene are LNHDA and SQIVND (reference sequence). As DNA, the CDR3 is TGTGCCAGTAGTATCAGACTAGCGGGAGGATACGAGCAGTACTTC. Amino acids: CASSIRLAGGYEQYF. Filled out from reference TRBV19 and TRBJ2-7, the complete variable domain reads DGGITQSPKYLFRKEGQNVTLSCEQNLNHDAMYWYRQDPGQGLRLIYYSQIVNDFQKGDIAEGYSVSREKKESFPLTVTSAQKNPTAFYLCASSIRLAGGYEQYFGPGTRLTVT.

CDR3 bases: TGTGCCAGCAGTTACTCGAGGACAGGAGCTAATGAGCAGTTCTTC. It specifies CASSYSRTGANEQFF. The chain combines TRBV6-5 with TRBJ2-1, with 7 bases aligning to TRBD1. The CDR3 totals 15 residues. The V gene end was trimmed by 0 bases and the J gene end by 7 bases; junction bases not matched to a gene: 6. The germline V gene has CDR1 MNHEY and CDR2 SVGAGI.

The chain employs TRBV9 and TRBJ1-1; TRBD1 aligns across 7 bases. The germline CDR1 and CDR2 sequences are SGDLS and YYNGEE. With 4 bases clipped from V and 5 bases from J, the junction kept 8 bases outside the gene matches. This CDR3 has 14 amino acids. DNA for the CDR3: TGTGCCAGCAGCAGGGGACAGCAGGAAACTGAAGCTTTCTTT. This sequence encodes CASSRGQQETEAFF.

The rearrangement joins TRBV28 to TRBJ2-7; 8 bases align to TRBD1. With 5 bases clipped from V and 3 bases from J, the junction kept 3 bases outside the gene matches. The CDR3 runs 13 residues. CDR1 MDHEN and CDR2 SYDVKM come from the germline V gene. This chain's CDR3 is CASSQDRGYEQYF. In nucleotides, the CDR3 is TGTGCCAGCAGTCAAGACAGGGGCTACGAGCAGTACTTC.

This rearrangement joins TRBV29-1 to TRBJ2-3; TRBD1 is a possible D gene (6 bases). The CDR3 totals 11 residues. Germline V gene sequence: CDR1 SQVTM, CDR2 ANQGSEA. Between the trimmed V and J ends, which lost 8 bases and 4 bases, there was a span of 10 bases. The CDR3 spells CSKRQADTQYF. CDR3 in DNA: TGCAGCAAACGACAGGCAGATACGCAGTATTTT.